Below, 22 T cell receptor beta chains from the same sample are listed, as sequenced in a study of neurological immune-mediated disorders. One entry per CDR3 protein, called by TCRdb with MiXCR from the 5' RACE reads. Here the sample spans about 50,000 distinct CDR3 sequences, 10% being singletons. The sample was PBMCs. These receptors were obtained from a man aged 70-80 years with HTLV-1-associated myelopathy (HAM/TSP).

This clonotype showed up many times. This sequence joins TRBV7-2 and TRBJ1-1; D unclear. Looked up from germline, CDR1 is SGHTA and CDR2 is FQGNSA. Deletions cut 6 bases from V and 11 bases from J, with 13 bases between. The CDR3 covers 11 residues. The CDR3 bases are TGTGCCAGCAGATCCTTAGTTCATGCTTTCTTT. Its translation is CASRSLVHAFF.

This clonotype was counted many times. The CDR3 DNA is TGTGCCAGCAGCGTAGTCCCTTACGGCACAGATACGCAGTATTTT. Translated, it gives CASSVVPYGTDTQYF. The chain couples TRBV9 to TRBJ2-3; D is uncertain. CDR1 SGDLS and CDR2 YYNGEE come from the germline V gene. The V and J ends lost 0 bases and 1 base respectively, with 9 bases between them. This CDR3 is built from 15 residues.

The sample holds a few counts of this clonotype. The rearrangement links TRBV6-2 or TRBV6-3 to TRBJ2-3; 14 nucleotides line up with TRBD2. Per germline, CDR1 MNHEY and CDR2 SVGEGT. With 8 bases clipped from V and 9 bases from J, the junction kept 10 bases outside the gene matches. The CDR3 is 15 residues long. The CDR3 is CASATGTSGSITQYF. CDR3 nucleotides: TGTGCCAGCGCTACCGGGACTAGCGGGAGTATAACGCAGTATTTT.

This clonotype was recorded at least ten times. This chain joins TRBV20-1 and TRBJ2-7, with TRBD2 as a possible D gene (5 bases). This CDR3 is 16 amino acids long. In germline, CDR1 is DFQATT, CDR2 SNEGSKA (reference sequence). V dropped 1 base and J dropped 0 bases, with 16 bases sitting between them. Here the CDR3 reads CSARGVKDSSSYEQYF. CDR3 DNA: TGCAGTGCTAGAGGAGTAAAGGACTCTAGCTCCTACGAGCAGTACTTC.

This clonotype was seen repeatedly, ten times or more. The chain employs TRBV7-2 and TRBJ2-7; tentatively, D is TRBD2 (5 bases). The CDR3 is made up of 13 amino acids. Deletions cut 5 bases from V and 4 bases from J, with 12 bases between. Germline CDR1 is SGHTA and CDR2 is FQGNSA. CDR3 bases: TGTGCCAGCAGCCAGCGGTCAGGATACGAGCAGTACTTC. It is translated as CASSQRSGYEQYF.

This clonotype appeared many times. The J gene is TRBJ1-3, the V gene TRBV7-2, with D unclear. The CDR3 is made up of 13 amino acids. Deletions cut 5 bases from V and 4 bases from J, with 9 bases between. CDR1 is SGHTA and CDR2 is FQGNSA in the germline V gene. The CDR3 spells CASSPQSGNTIYF. CDR3 in DNA: TGTGCCAGCAGCCCCCAATCCGGAAACACCATATATTTT.

This clonotype was seen ten or more times. CDR3 coding DNA: TGCAGTGCTAGAGAAACTGGGAACTATGGCTACACCTTC. Its translation: CSARETGNYGYTF. The chain links TRBV20-1 to TRBJ1-2; D is uncertain. CDR1 DFQATT and CDR2 SNEGSKA come from the germline V gene (reference sequence). The V gene lost 0 bases and the J gene lost 2 bases, with 7 bases spanning the gap. The CDR3 totals 13 residues.

This clonotype occurred many times. The rearrangement uses TRBV6-5 and TRBJ2-7, with D perhaps TRBD1 (6 bases). The CDR3 consists of 14 residues. Germline lookup yields CDR1 MNHEY and CDR2 SVGAGI. V was trimmed by 2 bases and J by 2 bases, leaving 10 bases between them. CDR3 residues: CASSYNGGTYEQYF. The CDR3 DNA follows: TGTGCCAGCAGTTACAATGGGGGCACCTACGAGCAGTACTTC.

This clonotype has ten or more counts. The genes are TRBV7-6 and TRBJ2-1; D is unresolved. V shed 5 bases and J shed 0 bases, with 11 bases lying between them. The germline V gene has CDR1 SGHVS and CDR2 FNYEAQ. The CDR3 spans 15 residues. The CDR3 sequence is CASSPAKNSYNEQFF. As DNA, the CDR3 is TGTGCCAGCAGCCCCGCAAAGAACTCCTACAATGAGCAGTTCTTC.

This clonotype was observed many times. The chain recombines TRBV14 with TRBJ1-3, with unresolved D. The V gene's germline CDR1 is SGHDN and CDR2 FVKESK. Trimming stripped 3 bases from V and 3 bases from J, with 9 bases between. CDR3 length: 14 residues. The CDR3 region is CASSQGYGGNTIYF. The CDR3 DNA follows: TGTGCCAGCAGCCAGGGCTACGGTGGAAACACCATATATTTT.

This clonotype occurred many times. This chain joins TRBV10-2 and TRBJ2-7; D not resolved. The CDR3 has 11 residues. V gave up 7 bases and J gave up 3 bases, with 7 bases separating them. Germline V gives CDR1 WSHSY, CDR2 SAAADI. CDR3 region: CASTAGYEQYF. In DNA, the CDR3 is TGCGCCAGCACCGCCGGCTACGAGCAGTACTTC.

At least ten counts were recorded for this clonotype. The chain combines TRBV7-3 with TRBJ2-7; D perhaps matches TRBD2 (6 bases). The CDR3 has 12 amino acids. Germline values: CDR1 SGHTA, CDR2 FQGTGA. The ends were cut back, 11 bases at V and 6 bases at J, with 17 bases in the middle. The CDR3 spells CAPGGRAGEQYF. CDR3 DNA: TGTGCCCCCGGGGGAAGAGCTGGCGAGCAGTACTTC. Looking up the rest from reference TRBV7-3 and TRBJ2-7 gives the full variable domain: GAGVSQTPSNKVTEKGKYVELRCDPISGHTALYWYRQSLGQGPEFLIYFQGTGAADDSGLPNDRFFAVRPEGSVSTLKIQRTERGDSAVYLCAPGGRAGEQYFGPGTRLTVT.

This clonotype has at least ten counts. The chain is built from TRBV7-2 and TRBJ2-5; D is unclear. The CDR3 runs 14 residues. Trimming pared 2 bases from V and 1 base from J, leaving 8 bases between. Germline values: CDR1 SGHTA, CDR2 FQGNSA. CDR3 protein: CASSLTLLQETQYF. The CDR3 bases are TGTGCCAGCAGCTTAACACTCCTCCAAGAGACCCAGTACTTC.

This clonotype was detected only a few times. V usage is TRBV7-8 and J usage is TRBJ2-7; D remains unclear. Germline V gene sequence: CDR1 SGHVS, CDR2 FQNEAQ. V lost 2 bases to trimming and J lost 2 bases, with 4 bases between them. This CDR3 is built from 12 residues. CDR3 sequence reads: CASSLQAYEQYF. The CDR3 coding sequence is TGTGCCAGCAGCTTACAGGCCTACGAGCAGTACTTC.

This clonotype was counted many times. The chain carries TRBV7-2 and TRBJ1-1; no clear D gene. The germline V and J ends were trimmed by 1 base and 7 bases, with 10 bases remaining between them. Germline V gene sequence: CDR1 SGHTA, CDR2 FQGNSA. The CDR3 totals 13 residues. The DNA of the CDR3 is TGTGCCAGCAGCTTAGGATTTTATTTTGAAGCTTTCTTT. Translation gives CASSLGFYFEAFF.

This clonotype was found many times. The chain recombines TRBV5-1 with TRBJ2-2, with TRBD1 matching over 8 bases. From germline, CDR1 is SGHRS and CDR2 YFSETQ. Losses at the gene ends were 6 bases for V and 6 bases for J; bases not matched to a gene: 10. This CDR3 has 15 residues. The CDR3: CASTKNRGESGELFF. For the CDR3, the DNA is TGCGCCAGCACCAAGAACAGGGGGGAGTCCGGGGAGCTGTTTTTT.

The sample holds many counts of this clonotype. The rearrangement uses TRBV20-1 and TRBJ2-7, with D hard to call. From germline, CDR1 is DFQATT and CDR2 SNEGSKA (reference sequence). The ends were cut back, 3 bases at V and 2 bases at J, with 5 bases in the middle. CDR3 length: 11 amino acids. CDR3 DNA: TGCAGTGCTAGTCCTGCCTACGAGCAGTACTTC. This sequence encodes CSASPAYEQYF.

The table lists this clonotype with many counts. J is TRBJ2-7 and V is TRBV6-5; 7 bases match TRBD1. CDR1 is MNHEY and CDR2 is SVGAGI in the germline V gene. This CDR3 has 14 amino acids. The junction had 5 bases not matched to a gene; V was cut back by 2 bases and J by 4 bases. Here the CDR3 DNA reads TGTGCCAGCAGTTACCGCCCGGGACAGTACGAGCAGTACTTC. Its translation is CASSYRPGQYEQYF.

There are many counts of this clonotype. The rearrangement links TRBV7-6 to TRBJ1-1; D remains ambiguous. Per germline, CDR1 SGHVS and CDR2 FNYEAQ. The CDR3 covers 12 residues. With 4 bases removed from V and 5 bases from J, the gap between germline ends came to 8 bases. CDR3 in DNA: TGTGCCAGCAGCTCCGGGCGGACTGAAGCTTTCTTT. This sequence encodes CASSSGRTEAFF.

This clonotype was detected ten times or more. The rearrangement links TRBV4-2 to TRBJ2-1; tentatively, D is TRBD1 or TRBD2 (7 bases each). V dropped 0 bases and J dropped 6 bases, with 18 bases sitting between them. CDR1 and CDR2 from the germline V gene are LGHNA and YNFKEQ. This CDR3 region has 17 residues. The CDR3 here is CASSQEKGGGVSNEQFF. The CDR3 nucleotides are TGTGCCAGCAGCCAAGAGAAGGGAGGGGGCGTCAGCAATGAGCAGTTCTTC.

The sample holds many counts of this clonotype. This chain links TRBV5-1 with TRBJ2-3, with 8 bases lining up with TRBD2. There are 15 residues in the CDR3. The trim removed 3 bases at V and 1 base at J, leaving 4 bases unmatched. Germline-derived CDR1 and CDR2 are SGHRS and YFSETQ. CDR3 sequence (DNA): TGCGCCAGCAGCTACCAAGCGGGAGGCACAGATACGCAGTATTTT. Its translation: CASSYQAGGTDTQYF.

This clonotype was counted many times. The V call is TRBV9, the J call TRBJ2-1; 8 nucleotides match TRBD2. CDR1 is SGDLS, CDR2 YYNGEE, per germline. The CDR3 loop spans 15 amino acids. J gave up 10 bases and V 0 bases, and 9 bases lay outside the gene matches. CDR3 loop: CASSVASGLSNEQFF. The CDR3 nucleotides read TGTGCCAGCAGCGTAGCTAGCGGGCTTTCAAACGAGCAGTTCTTC.